The 2 T cell receptor beta chains below were found in one sample sequenced in a study of cytomegalovirus exposure and HLA in healthy donors. In the PCR, 60 Vbeta and 13 Jbeta primers were used. The protocol was immunoSEQ multiplex PCR, while the TCRdb copy is restricted to in-frame clones and leaves out a portion. Of about 100,000 clones listed, approximately 79% were seen once; the top ten hold 2% to 3%. The sequenced sample was PBMCs. These TCRs come from a man aged 18 to 29 in good health and CMV-seronegative.

V gene TRBV7-2 combines with J gene TRBJ2-7; D may be TRBD2 (6 bases). From germline, CDR1 is SGHTA and CDR2 FQGNSA. The length of the CDR3 is 13 residues. Trimming pared 1 base from V and 3 bases from J, leaving 7 bases between. The CDR3 sequence is CASSLGGVYEQYF. In DNA form, the CDR3 reads TGTGCCAGCAGCTTAGGCGGGGTCTACGAGCAGTACTTC.

The chain joins TRBV14 to TRBJ2-5, with no clear D. The DNA matches TRBJ2-7 better at its end, which makes the J call doubtful. Germline V gene sequence: CDR1 SGHDN, CDR2 FVKESK. This CDR3 has 15 residues. The CDR3 protein is CASSHLDFNSYEQYF. DNA for the CDR3: TGTGCCAGCAGCCACCTCGATTTTAACTCCTACGAGCAGTACTTC.